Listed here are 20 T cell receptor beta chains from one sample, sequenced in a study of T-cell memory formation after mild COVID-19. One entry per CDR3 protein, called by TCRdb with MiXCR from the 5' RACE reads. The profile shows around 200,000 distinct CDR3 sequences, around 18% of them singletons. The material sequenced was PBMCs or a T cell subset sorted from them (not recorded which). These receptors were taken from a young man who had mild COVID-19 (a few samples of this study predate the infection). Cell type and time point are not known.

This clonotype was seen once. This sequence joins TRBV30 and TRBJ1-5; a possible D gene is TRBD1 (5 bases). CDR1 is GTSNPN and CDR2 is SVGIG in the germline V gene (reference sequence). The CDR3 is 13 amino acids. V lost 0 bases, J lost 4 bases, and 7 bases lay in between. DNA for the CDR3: TGTGCCTGGAGTGTTAAGGGGAATCAGCCCCAGCATTTT. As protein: CAWSVKGNQPQHF. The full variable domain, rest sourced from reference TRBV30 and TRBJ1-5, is SQTIHQWPATLVQPVGSPLSLECTVEGTSNPNLYWYRQAAGRGLQLLFYSVGIGQISSEVPQNLSASRPQDRQFILSSKKLLLSDSGFYLCAWSVKGNQPQHFGDGTRLSIL.

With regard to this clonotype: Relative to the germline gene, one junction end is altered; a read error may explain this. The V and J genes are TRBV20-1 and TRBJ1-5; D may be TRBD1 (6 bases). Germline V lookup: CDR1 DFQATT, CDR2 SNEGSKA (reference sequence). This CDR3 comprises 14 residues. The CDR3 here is CSARDRRGHQHQHF. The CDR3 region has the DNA TGCAGTGCTAGAGATCGTCGGGGACATCAGCACCAGCATTTT.

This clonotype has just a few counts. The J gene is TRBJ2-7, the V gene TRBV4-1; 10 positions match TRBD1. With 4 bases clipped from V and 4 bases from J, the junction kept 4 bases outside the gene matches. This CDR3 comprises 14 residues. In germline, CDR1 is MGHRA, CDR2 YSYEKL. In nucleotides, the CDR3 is TGCGCCAGCAGCCTCGGGACAGGGGAATACGAGCAGTACTTC. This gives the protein CASSLGTGEYEQYF.

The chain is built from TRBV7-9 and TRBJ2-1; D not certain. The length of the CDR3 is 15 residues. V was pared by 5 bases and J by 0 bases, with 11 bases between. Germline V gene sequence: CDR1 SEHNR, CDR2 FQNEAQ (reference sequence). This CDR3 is CASSKGRSSYNEQFF. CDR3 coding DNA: TGTGCCAGCAGCAAAGGACGGTCCTCCTACAATGAGCAGTTCTTC. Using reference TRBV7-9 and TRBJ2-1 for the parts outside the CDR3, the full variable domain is DTGVSQNPRHKITKRGQNVTFRCDPISEHNRLYWYRQTLGQGPEFLTYFQNEAQLEKSRLLSDRFSAERPKGSFSTLEIQRTEQGDSAMYLCASSKGRSSYNEQFFGPGTRLTVL.

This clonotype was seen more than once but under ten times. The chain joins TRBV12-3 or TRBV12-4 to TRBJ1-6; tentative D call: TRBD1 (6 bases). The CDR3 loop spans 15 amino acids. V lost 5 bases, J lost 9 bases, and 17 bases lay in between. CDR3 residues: CASSRATGPASPLHF. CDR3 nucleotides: TGTGCCAGCAGTCGTGCGACAGGACCAGCTTCACCCCTCCACTTT.

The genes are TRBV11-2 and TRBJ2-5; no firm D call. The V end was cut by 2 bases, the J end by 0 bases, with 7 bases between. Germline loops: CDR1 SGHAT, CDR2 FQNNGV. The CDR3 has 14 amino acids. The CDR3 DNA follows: TGTGCCAGCAGCTTATTTCAGTACCAAGAGACCCAGTACTTC. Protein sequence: CASSLFQYQETQYF.

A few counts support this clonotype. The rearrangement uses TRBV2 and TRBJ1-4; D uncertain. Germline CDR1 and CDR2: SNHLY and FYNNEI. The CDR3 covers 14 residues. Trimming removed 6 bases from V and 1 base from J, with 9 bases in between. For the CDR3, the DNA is TGTGCCAGCAGACCGGACGAAACTAATGAAAAACTGTTTTTT. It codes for CASRPDETNEKLFF.

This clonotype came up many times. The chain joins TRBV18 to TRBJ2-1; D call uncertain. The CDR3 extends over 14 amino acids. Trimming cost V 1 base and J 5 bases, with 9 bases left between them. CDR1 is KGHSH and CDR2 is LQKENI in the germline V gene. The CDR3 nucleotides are TGTGCCAGCTCACCACGGCGCAGCGACAATGAGCAGTTCTTC. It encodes CASSPRRSDNEQFF.

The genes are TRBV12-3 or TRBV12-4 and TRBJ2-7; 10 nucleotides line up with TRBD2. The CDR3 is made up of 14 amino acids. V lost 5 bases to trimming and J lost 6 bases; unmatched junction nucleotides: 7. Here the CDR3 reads CASSQAGTSAEQYV. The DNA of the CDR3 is TGTGCCAGCAGTCAAGCCGGGACTAGCGCCGAGCAGTACGTC.

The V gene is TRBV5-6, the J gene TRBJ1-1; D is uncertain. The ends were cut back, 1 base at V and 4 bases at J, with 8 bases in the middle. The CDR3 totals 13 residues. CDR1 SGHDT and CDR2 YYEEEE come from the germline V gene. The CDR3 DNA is TGTGCCAGCAGCTTGAGTACGTTCACTGAAGCTTTCTTT. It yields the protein CASSLSTFTEAFF. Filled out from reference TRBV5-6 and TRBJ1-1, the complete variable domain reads DAGVTQSPTHLIKTRGQQVTLRCSPKSGHDTVSWYQQALGQGPQFIFQYYEEEERQRGNFPDRFSGHQFPNYSSELNVNALLLGDSALYLCASSLSTFTEAFFGQGTRLTVV.

The CDR3 DNA follows: TGCGCCAGCAGCGATGGGGGGGCGGGGACGCAGTATTTT. It codes for CASSDGGAGTQYF. The chain couples TRBV5-1 to TRBJ2-3; D might be TRBD2 (7 bases). Germline CDR1 is SGHRS and CDR2 is YFSETQ. V was trimmed by 4 bases and J by 9 bases, leaving 15 bases between them. The CDR3 totals 13 residues. The whole variable domain, filled in from reference TRBV5-1 and TRBJ2-3, reads KAGVTQTPRYLIKTRGQQVTLSCSPISGHRSVSWYQQTPGQGLQFLFEYFSETQRNKGNFPGRFSGRQFSNSRSEMNVSTLELGDSALYLCASSDGGAGTQYFGPGTRLTVL.

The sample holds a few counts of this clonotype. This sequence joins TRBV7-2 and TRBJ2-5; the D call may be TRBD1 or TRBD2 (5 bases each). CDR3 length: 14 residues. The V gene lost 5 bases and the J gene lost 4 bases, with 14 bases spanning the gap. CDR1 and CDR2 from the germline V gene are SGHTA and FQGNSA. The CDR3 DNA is TGTGCCAGCAGCCTTCCCGGGGCTAGAGAGACCCAGTACTTC. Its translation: CASSLPGARETQYF.

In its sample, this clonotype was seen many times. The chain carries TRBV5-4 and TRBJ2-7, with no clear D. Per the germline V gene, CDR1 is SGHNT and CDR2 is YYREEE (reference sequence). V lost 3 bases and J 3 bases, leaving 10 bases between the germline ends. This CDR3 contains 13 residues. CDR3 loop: CASSSEASYEQYV. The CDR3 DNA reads TGTGCCAGCAGCTCTGAGGCTAGCTACGAGCAGTACGTC.

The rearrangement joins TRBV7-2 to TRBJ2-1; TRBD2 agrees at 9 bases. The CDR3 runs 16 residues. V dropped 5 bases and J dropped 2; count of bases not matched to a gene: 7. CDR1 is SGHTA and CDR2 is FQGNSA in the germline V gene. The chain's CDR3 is CASSPPRGGAYNEQFF. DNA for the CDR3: TGTGCCAGCAGCCCCCCCCGCGGGGGGGCCTACAATGAGCAGTTCTTC. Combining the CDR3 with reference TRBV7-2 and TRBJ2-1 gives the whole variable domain GAGVSQSPSNKVTEKGKDVELRCDPISGHTALYWYRQSLGQGLEFLIYFQGNSAPDKSGLPSDRFSAERTGGSVSTLTIQRTQQEDSAVYLCASSPPRGGAYNEQFFGPGTRLTVL.

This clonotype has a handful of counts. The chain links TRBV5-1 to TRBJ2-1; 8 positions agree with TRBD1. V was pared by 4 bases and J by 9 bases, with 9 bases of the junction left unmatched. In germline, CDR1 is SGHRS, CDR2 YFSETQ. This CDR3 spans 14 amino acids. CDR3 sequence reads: CASSGRTGIGEQFF. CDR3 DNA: TGCGCCAGCAGCGGACGGACAGGGATTGGTGAGCAGTTCTTC.

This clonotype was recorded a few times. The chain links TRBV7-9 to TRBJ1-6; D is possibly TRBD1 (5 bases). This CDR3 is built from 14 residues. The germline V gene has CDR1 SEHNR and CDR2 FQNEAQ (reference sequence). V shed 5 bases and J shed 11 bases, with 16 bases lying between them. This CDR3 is CASSQRDSRAPLHF. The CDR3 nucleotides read TGTGCCAGCAGCCAGCGGGACTCCCGAGCACCCCTCCACTTT.

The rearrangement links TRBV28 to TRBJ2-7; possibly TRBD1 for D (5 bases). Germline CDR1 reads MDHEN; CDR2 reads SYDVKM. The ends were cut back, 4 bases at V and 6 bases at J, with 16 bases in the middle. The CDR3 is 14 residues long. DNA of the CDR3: TGTGCCAGCAGTTCTACCGTCAGGGTCGGCGAGCAGTACGTC. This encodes CASSSTVRVGEQYV.

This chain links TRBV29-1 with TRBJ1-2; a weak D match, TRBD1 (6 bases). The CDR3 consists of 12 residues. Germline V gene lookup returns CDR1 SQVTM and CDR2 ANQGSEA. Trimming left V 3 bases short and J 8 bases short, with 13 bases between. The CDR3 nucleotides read TGCAGCGTTGAGGGGAGGGGGGGCGGCTACACCTTC. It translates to CSVEGRGGGYTF.

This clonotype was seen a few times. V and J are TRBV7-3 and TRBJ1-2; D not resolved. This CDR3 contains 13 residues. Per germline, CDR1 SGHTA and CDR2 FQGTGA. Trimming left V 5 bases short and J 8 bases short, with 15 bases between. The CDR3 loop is CASSPGGPSGYTF. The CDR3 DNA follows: TGTGCCAGCAGCCCGGGAGGCCCCTCCGGCTACACCTTC.

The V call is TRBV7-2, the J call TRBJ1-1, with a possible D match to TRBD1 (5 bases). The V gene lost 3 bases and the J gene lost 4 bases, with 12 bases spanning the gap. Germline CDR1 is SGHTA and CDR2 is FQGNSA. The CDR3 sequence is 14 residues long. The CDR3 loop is CASSFWGVGTEAFF. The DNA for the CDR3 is TGTGCCAGCAGCTTCTGGGGGGTTGGCACTGAAGCTTTCTTT.